The present T cell receptor (beta chain) was sequenced within a study of shared T cell receptors in the human thymus. The CDR3 is 16 residues long. The V gene lost 1 base and the J gene lost 2 bases, with 11 bases spanning the gap. Germline CDR1 and CDR2: WSHSY and SAAADI. Here immunoSEQ multiplex PCR was the method, and the copy in TCRdb shows in-frame clones only, minus some. The repertoire holds more than 550,000 clones, with about 90% as singletons. These sequences were also reported in another study, on human thymus T cells. Per that study: Thymic tissue was derived from resections collected during corrective heart surgery. Across thymic and blood repertoires, the usage of V and J genes appeared to be biased. Thymic repertoires overlap heavily among unrelated individuals, related research has reported.

The chain recombines TRBV10-2 with TRBJ1-4, with D possibly being TRBD1 (5 bases). This TCR was recovered from a boy in the first two years of life with a congenital heart defect. The sequenced material came from thymocytes. In DNA form, the CDR3 reads TGCGCCAGCAGTGAGTGGGGGGGGGTCACTAATGAAAAACTGTTTTTT. Residues: CASSEWGGVTNEKLFF.